This T cell receptor beta chain was found in a study of shared clonotypes between healthy human individuals. Study results and limitations: Clonotype sharing among donors, it was expected, would be affected by sequencing depth.

V lost 4 bases to trimming and J lost 5 bases, with 14 bases between them. CDR1 is SNHLY, CDR2 FYNNEI, per germline. This CDR3 has 14 residues. Some 28,000 T cell genomes (around 190 ng DNA) went into each sorted-subset replicate. The method was immunoSEQ multiplex PCR; TCRdb's version includes in-frame clones alone and lacks a portion of them. The table records about 2.4 million clones, 90% to 95% of them present only once. Recent vaccinations or acute infections were absent in the healthy HIV-negative adult donors. This clone showed up just a few times. Antigen specificity is unknown. The sample consisted of naive CD4+ T cells from PBMCs. As to subset: CD45RA+ positively selected. This chain connects TRBV2 to TRBJ1-2; D might be TRBD1 (5 bases). The TCR was taken from a man younger than 35 in good health. Some clones in this sample may be carry-over from other donors' samples. This CDR3 is CASSVWRDGYGYTF. CDR3 nucleotide sequence: TGTGCCAGCAGTGTCTGGAGGGACGGATATGGCTACACCTTC. Complete variable domain (other parts from reference TRBV2 and TRBJ1-2): EPEVTQTPSHQVTQMGQEVILRCVPISNHLYFYWYRQILGQKVEFLVSFYNNEISEKSEIFDDQFSVERPDGSNFTLKIRSTKLEDSAMYFCASSVWRDGYGYTFGSGTRLTVV.